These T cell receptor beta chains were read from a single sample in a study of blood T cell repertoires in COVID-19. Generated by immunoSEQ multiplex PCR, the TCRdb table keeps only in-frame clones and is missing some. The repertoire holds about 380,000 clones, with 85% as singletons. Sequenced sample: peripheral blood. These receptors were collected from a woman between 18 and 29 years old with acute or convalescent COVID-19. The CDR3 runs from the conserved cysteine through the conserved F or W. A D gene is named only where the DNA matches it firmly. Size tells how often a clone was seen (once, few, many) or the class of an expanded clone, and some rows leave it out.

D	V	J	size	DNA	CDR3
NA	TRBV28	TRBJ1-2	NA	TGTGCCAGCAGTTTGGGGGCGGCCAACTATGGCTACACCTTC	CASSLGAANYGYTF
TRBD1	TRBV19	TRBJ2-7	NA	TGTGCCAGTAGTATTCCGGACAGGGGTTACGAGCAGTACTTC	CASSIPDRGYEQYF
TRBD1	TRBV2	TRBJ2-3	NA	TGTGCCAGCAGGACAGGGGGAGGGGCAGATACGCAGTATTTT	CASRTGGGADTQYF
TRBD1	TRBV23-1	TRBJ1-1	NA	TGCGCCAGCAGTCAATCGGCAGGGGGTAAGGACACTGAAGCTTTCTTT	CASSQSAGGKDTEAFF
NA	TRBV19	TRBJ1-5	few	TGTGCCAGTAGTCTGAACGGAGGGGAGCCCCAGCATTTT	CASSLNGGEPQHF
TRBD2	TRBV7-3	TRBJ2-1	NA	TGTGCCAGCAGCTTAGCCCCGGGGGGGTTGGCGGACAATGAGCAGTTCTTC	CASSLAPGGLADNEQFF
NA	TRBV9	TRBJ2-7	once	TGTGCCAGCAGCGTGGATCCCAGCGGGTACGAGCAGTACTTC	CASSVDPSGYEQYF
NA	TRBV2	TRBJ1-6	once	TGTGCCAGCAGTGGAAACATCGCGCGGGGGAATTCACCCCTCCACTTT	CASSGNIARGNSPLHF
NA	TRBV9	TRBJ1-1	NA	TGTGCCAGCAGCGTAGTTGACAGTTTCAGGAACACTGAAGCTTTCTTT	CASSVVDSFRNTEAFF
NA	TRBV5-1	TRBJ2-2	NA	TGCGCCAGCAGCTTGGACCGGTCGAACACCGGGGAGCTGTTTTTT	CASSLDRSNTGELFF
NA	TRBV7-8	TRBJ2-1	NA	TGTGCCAGCAGCTTAGTCGGTGAAAAGAATGAGCAGTTCTTC	CASSLVGEKNEQFF
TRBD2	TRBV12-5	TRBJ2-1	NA	TGTGCTAGTGGTTCCCCGACTAGCGGGAGATATGAGCAGTTCTTC	CASGSPTSGRYEQFF
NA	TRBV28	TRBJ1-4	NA	TGTGCCAGCAGTTTATCGTCAGGGGAAAAACTGTTTTTT	CASSLSSGEKLFF
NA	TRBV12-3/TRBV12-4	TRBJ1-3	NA	TGTGCCAGCAGTTTCTTAGGAAACACCATATATTTT	CASSFLGNTIYF
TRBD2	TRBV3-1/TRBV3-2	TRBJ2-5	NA	TGTGCCAGCAGCCAAGATCTCGGACTAGCGGGAGGAGGAGAAGAGACCCAGTACTTC	CASSQDLGLAGGGEETQYF
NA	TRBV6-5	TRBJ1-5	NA	TGTGCCAGCAGTTACTCGAGGGCGGAGAATCAGCCCCAGCATTTT	CASSYSRAENQPQHF
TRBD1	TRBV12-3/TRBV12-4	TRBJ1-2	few	TGTGCCAGCAGGATGTTCACAGGGGATGGCTACACCTTC	CASRMFTGDGYTF
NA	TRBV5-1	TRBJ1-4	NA	TGCGCCAGCAGCTTGGGGTGGGAGTCCCCGAATGAAAAACTGTTTTTT	CASSLGWESPNEKLFF
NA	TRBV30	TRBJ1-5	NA	TGTGCCTGGAGTGTCGGGAGGGGGAATCAGCCCCAGCATTTT	CAWSVGRGNQPQHF
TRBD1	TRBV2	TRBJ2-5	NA	TGTGCCAGCAGTTCTCAAGGGGGCTCAACGGAGACCCAGTACTTC	CASSSQGGSTETQYF
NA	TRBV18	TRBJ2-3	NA	TGTGCCAGCTCACCAGCCGGGCGGGAAACAGATACGCAGTATTTT	CASSPAGRETDTQYF
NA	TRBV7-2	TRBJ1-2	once	TGTGCCAGCAGCTACCGACTCACTAACTATGGCTACACCTTC	CASSYRLTNYGYTF
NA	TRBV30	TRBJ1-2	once	TGTGCCTGGAGCCGGGGGGACTCCGGACATGGCTACACCTTC	CAWSRGDSGHGYTF
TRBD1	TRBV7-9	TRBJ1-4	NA	TGTGCCAGCAGCCTAAGTCGACAGGGAAAGGGTGAAAAACTGTTTTTT	CASSLSRQGKGEKLFF
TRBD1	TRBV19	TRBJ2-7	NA	TGTGCCAGTAGTTCCGGACAGGGGGGTCTGTACTTC	CASSSGQGGLYF
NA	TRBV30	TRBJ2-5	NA	TGTGCCTGGACGCCTAACCAAGAGACCCAGTACTTC	CAWTPNQETQYF
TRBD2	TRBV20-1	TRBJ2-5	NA	TGCAGTGCTAGTTTGCTAGCGGGGGCTCAAGAGACCCAGTACTTC	CSASLLAGAQETQYF
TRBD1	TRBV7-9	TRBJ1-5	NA	TGTGCCAGCAGCTTCGGACAGGGGGTCTTGCCCCAGCATTTT	CASSFGQGVLPQHF
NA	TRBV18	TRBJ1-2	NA	TGTGCCAGCTCACCTGATAACGAAGGCGGGGGTAACTATGGCTACACCTTC	CASSPDNEGGGNYGYTF
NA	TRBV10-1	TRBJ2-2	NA	TGCGCCAGCAGCAGGAACACCGGGGAGCTGTTTTTT	CASSRNTGELFF
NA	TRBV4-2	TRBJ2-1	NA	TGTGCCAGCAGCCCGAATCCCAGGGGGGTTTCCTACAATGAGCAGTTCTTC	CASSPNPRGVSYNEQFF
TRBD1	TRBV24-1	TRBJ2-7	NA	TGTGCCACCAGTGACACTCGGACCGCAGGGGGCTCTCCCTACGAGCAGTACTTC	CATSDTRTAGGSPYEQYF
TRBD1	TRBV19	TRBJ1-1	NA	TGTGCCAGTAGTCTTGGACAGGGGGAGTGCTGGAACACTGAAGCTTTCTTT	CASSLGQGECWNTEAFF
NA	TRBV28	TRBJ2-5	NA	TGTGCCAGCAGCCTAGTGAGCGGGGAGACCCAGTACTTC	CASSLVSGETQYF
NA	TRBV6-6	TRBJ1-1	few	TGTGCCAGCAGTTCCCACCGGGGGTTTGACACTGAAGCTTTCTTT	CASSSHRGFDTEAFF
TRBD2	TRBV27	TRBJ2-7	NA	TGTGCCAGCAGTTATAGGGAGGGGACTGGACCCTACGAGCAGTACTTC	CASSYREGTGPYEQYF
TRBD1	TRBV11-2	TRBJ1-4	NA	TGTGCCAGCAGCTTAGATTGGACAGGGGAAAAACTGTTTTTT	CASSLDWTGEKLFF
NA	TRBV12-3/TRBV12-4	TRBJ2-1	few	TGTGCCAGCAGACTAATATCCGGGACTCTGCAGTTCTTC	CASRLISGTLQFF
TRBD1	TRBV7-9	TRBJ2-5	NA	TGTGCCAGCAGTGGACAGGGGGGAGAGACCCAGTACTTC	CASSGQGGETQYF
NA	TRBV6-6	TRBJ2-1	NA	TGTGCCAGCACTCTCCGGGGAATAGCCCCAGACAATGAGCAGTTCTTC	CASTLRGIAPDNEQFF
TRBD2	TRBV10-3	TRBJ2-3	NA	TGTGCCACTCTCGGACTAGCGGGAACAGATACGCAGTATTTT	CATLGLAGTDTQYF
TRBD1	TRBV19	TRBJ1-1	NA	TGTGCCAGCGACTCTTTGGACAGGGTGAGCACTGAAGCTTTCTTT	CASDSLDRVSTEAFF
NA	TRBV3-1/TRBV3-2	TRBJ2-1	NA	TGTGCCAGCAGCCAAATGTCCCCAGGGTTTAAGTTCTTC	CASSQMSPGFKFF
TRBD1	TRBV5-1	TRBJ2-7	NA	TGCGCCAGCAGCGCCGACAGGGGCTACGAGCAGTACTTC	CASSADRGYEQYF
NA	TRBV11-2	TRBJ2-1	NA	TGTGCCAGCAGCTCGCAGGAAAACAGGGCAAATGAGCAGTTCTTC	CASSSQENRANEQFF
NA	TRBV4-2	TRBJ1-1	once	TGTGCCAGCAGCCAGATCGGACAGACGAACACTGAAGCTTTCTTT	CASSQIGQTNTEAFF
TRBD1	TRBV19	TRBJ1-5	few	TGTGCCAGTAGTTTTACGGGACAGGGTAGCAATCAGCCCCAGCATTTT	CASSFTGQGSNQPQHF
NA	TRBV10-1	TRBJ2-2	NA	TGCGCCAGCAGTGAGTCGAAAAGCGGGAACACCGGGGAGCTGTTTTTT	CASSESKSGNTGELFF
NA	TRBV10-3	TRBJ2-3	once	TGTGCCATCAGTGAGTCGGGATCAACGGGGGGCCGGGCAGATACGCAGTATTTT	CAISESGSTGGRADTQYF